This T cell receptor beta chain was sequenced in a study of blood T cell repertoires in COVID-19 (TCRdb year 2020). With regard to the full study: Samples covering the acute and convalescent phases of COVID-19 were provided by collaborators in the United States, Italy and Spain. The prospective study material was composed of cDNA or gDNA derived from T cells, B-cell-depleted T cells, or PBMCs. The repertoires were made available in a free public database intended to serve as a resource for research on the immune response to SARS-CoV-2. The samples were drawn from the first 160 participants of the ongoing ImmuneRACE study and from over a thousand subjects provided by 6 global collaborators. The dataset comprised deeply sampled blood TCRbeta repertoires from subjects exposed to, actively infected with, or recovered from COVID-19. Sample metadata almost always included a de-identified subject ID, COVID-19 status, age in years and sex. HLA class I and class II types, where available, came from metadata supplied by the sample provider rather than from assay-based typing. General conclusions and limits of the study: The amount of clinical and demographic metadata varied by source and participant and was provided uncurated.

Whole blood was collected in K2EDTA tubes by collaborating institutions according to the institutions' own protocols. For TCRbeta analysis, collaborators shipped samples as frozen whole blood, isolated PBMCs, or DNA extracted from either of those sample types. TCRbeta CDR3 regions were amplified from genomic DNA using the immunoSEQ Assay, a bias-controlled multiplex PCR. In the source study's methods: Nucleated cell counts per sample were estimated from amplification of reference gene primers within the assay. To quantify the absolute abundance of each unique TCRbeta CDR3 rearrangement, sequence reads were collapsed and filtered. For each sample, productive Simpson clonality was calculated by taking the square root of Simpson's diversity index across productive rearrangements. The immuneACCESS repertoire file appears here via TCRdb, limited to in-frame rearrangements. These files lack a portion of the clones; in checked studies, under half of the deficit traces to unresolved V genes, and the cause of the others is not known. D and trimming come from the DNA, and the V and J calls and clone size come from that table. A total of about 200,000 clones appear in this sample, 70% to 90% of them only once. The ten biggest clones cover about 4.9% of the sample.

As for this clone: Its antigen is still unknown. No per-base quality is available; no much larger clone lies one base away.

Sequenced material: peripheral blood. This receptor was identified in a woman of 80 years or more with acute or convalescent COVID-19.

The CDR3 is CASSYVGGWGYGYTF. The nucleotides are TGTGCCAGCAGTTACGTTGGAGGGTGGGGGTATGGCTACACCTTC. The receptor chain draws on TRBV6-2 or TRBV6-3 and TRBJ1-2; TRBD1 is a possible D gene, resting on 5 matching bases. CDR1 and CDR2 are read off the germline V gene as MNHEY and SVGEGT. V is shortened by 2 bases, J by 5 bases, and the region joining them spans 15 bases. CDR3 length: 15 amino acids, cysteine to phenylalanine. Only the CDR3 portion is preserved as DNA: 45 bases, with reading frame beginning at the first base.